The rows below give T cell receptor beta chains drawn from one sample of a study of blood T cell repertoires in COVID-19. Data came from immunoSEQ multiplex PCR; TCRdb stores just in-frame clones and leaves some out. The repertoire includes 250,000 or so clones, roughly four fifths of them detected once, and less than 4% sits in the top ten. Sequences were obtained from PBMCs or T cells enriched from blood (not recorded which). These receptors originate from a woman aged 40 to 55 who had been exposed to COVID-19. CDR3s include the opening cysteine and the closing phenylalanine or tryptophan. A D gene is named only where the DNA matches it firmly. Not all rows give a size; the values are once, few, many and, for expanded clones, a class.

CDR3nt,CDR3aa,j_gene,abundance,d_gene,v_gene
TGTGCCAGCAGTTTTTTCGACGAGCAGTACTTC,CASSFFDEQYF,TRBJ2-7,few,-,TRBV12-3/TRBV12-4
TGTGCCAGCAGCCCCTTGGCGGGGGGCCGGGATACGCAGTATTTT,CASSPLAGGRDTQYF,TRBJ2-3,-,TRBD2,TRBV3-1/TRBV3-2
TGTGCCAGCACCCTCCAACTCGGCACTGAAGCTTTCTTT,CASTLQLGTEAFF,TRBJ1-1,-,-,TRBV14
TGTGCCAGCGCCGAGACAGAACACGCTAACTATGGCTACACCTTC,CASAETEHANYGYTF,TRBJ1-2,-,-,TRBV3-1/TRBV3-2
TGTGCCAGCAGTTTTGACAGGGTCTATAGCAATCAGCCCCAGCATTTT,CASSFDRVYSNQPQHF,TRBJ1-5,-,TRBD1,TRBV28
TGTGCGGCGGGAGATGGCAGTCTGGGTCTAGAGACCCAGTACTTC,CAAGDGSLGLETQYF,TRBJ2-5,-,TRBD2,TRBV7-7
TGTGCCACCAGTGACTTCTCCGGGACTAGCGCCGTATTT,CATSDFSGTSAVF,TRBJ2-3,-,TRBD2,TRBV24-1
TGTGCCAGCAGCTTAAGCGTCGGTCTGAACACTGAAGCTTTCTTT,CASSLSVGLNTEAFF,TRBJ1-1,-,-,TRBV7-9
TGTGCCAGCAGGAGGGGACAGGGAAACACTGAAGCTTTCTTT,CASRRGQGNTEAFF,TRBJ1-1,-,TRBD1,TRBV6-5
TGTGCCAGCAGTTTTCTGGGAGGGGATGAAAAACTGTTTTTT,CASSFLGGDEKLFF,TRBJ1-4,-,-,TRBV27
TGTGCCAGCAGCTGGACTAGCGATGCGGAGACCCAGTACTTC,CASSWTSDAETQYF,TRBJ2-5,once,TRBD2,TRBV7-9
TGTGCCAGCAGCTTGCGTAGGGGGTCATCCTACGAGCAGTACTTC,CASSLRRGSSYEQYF,TRBJ2-7,-,-,TRBV5-6
TGTGCCAGCAGCTTAGGTGGCAGGGTTCATCAGCCCCAGCATTTT,CASSLGGRVHQPQHF,TRBJ1-5,-,-,TRBV7-2
TGTGCCAGCAGCTGGGGAACGGGGGGCAGGTACGAGCAGTACTTC,CASSWGTGGRYEQYF,TRBJ2-7,-,-,TRBV5-6